The rows below give T cell receptor beta chains drawn from one sample of a study of OX40 agonist ivuxolimab in advanced cancers. Libraries were prepared by immunoSEQ multiplex PCR; TCRdb keeps only in-frame clonotypes and omits some of them. The sample consists of roughly 72,000 clones, 81% of them appearing once. This sample comprised CD4+ or CD8+ T cells sorted from blood, obtained in a trial of the OX40 agonist ivuxolimab. The receptors originated from an adult with an advanced solid tumor such as melanoma, head and neck, liver or kidney cancer. Both conserved end residues are part of each CDR3. A D gene is named only where the DNA matches it firmly. Clone size is stated in some rows and not others, as once, few, many or a class when expanded.

DNA | CDR3 | V | size | D | J
TGCAGCGCCGTGGGGGGAGCTCATATCATGAACACTGAAGCTTTCTTT | CSAVGGAHIMNTEAFF | TRBV29-1 | NA | NA | TRBJ1-1
TGTGCCAGCAGCGAGAGGTGGGGACAGCGAGGAAACACCATATATTTT | CASSERWGQRGNTIYF | TRBV9 | NA | TRBD1 | TRBJ1-3
TGTGCCAGCAGTGATTTGGGGAGCTACGAGCAGTACTTC | CASSDLGSYEQYF | TRBV25-1 | NA | NA | TRBJ2-7
TGTGCCAGTAGTATATTACAGGGGTCTGGCTACACCTTC | CASSILQGSGYTF | TRBV19 | NA | TRBD1 | TRBJ1-2
TGTGCCTCTCAGGGGTCGAGGTCTTCCTACAATGAGCAGTTCTTC | CASQGSRSSYNEQFF | TRBV19 | NA | NA | TRBJ2-1
TGTGCCAGCAGCTCAGGGGCGGGAAACACTGAAGCTTTCTTT | CASSSGAGNTEAFF | TRBV11-2 | NA | NA | TRBJ1-1
TGTGCCAGCAGCTTCAGTAGCGGAAAGACTGAAGCTTTCTTT | CASSFSSGKTEAFF | TRBV7-2 | NA | NA | TRBJ1-1
TGTGCCAGTAGTATTAACGCAGGGGCTGGAAACACCATATATTTT | CASSINAGAGNTIYF | TRBV19 | once | NA | TRBJ1-3
TGTGCCAGCAGCGCACTATCCGGGACACGGTCACCCCTCCACTTT | CASSALSGTRSPLHF | TRBV9 | NA | NA | TRBJ1-6
TGTGCCAGCAGTCGGGGGACTAGCGGGAATGTTGAGCAGTTCTTC | CASSRGTSGNVEQFF | TRBV28 | NA | TRBD2 | TRBJ2-1
TGTGCCAGCAGTTATTCAGGCCCAGGATCTGGAAACACCATATATTTT | CASSYSGPGSGNTIYF | TRBV6-5 | once | NA | TRBJ1-3
TGTGCCAGCAGCAGGCAAGATCAGCCCCAGCATTTT | CASSRQDQPQHF | TRBV7-9 | many | NA | TRBJ1-5
TGTGCCAGCAGCGTACTCTATGACGGCACAGATACGCAGTATTTT | CASSVLYDGTDTQYF | TRBV9 | NA | NA | TRBJ2-3
TGTGCCAGCAGTGGACAGGTTTTTCCGCCTGGCTACACCTTC | CASSGQVFPPGYTF | TRBV6-1 | NA | NA | TRBJ1-2
TGTGCCAGCAGCTTAGGTGGGGGACAGGGGATGAACACTGAAGCTTTCTTT | CASSLGGGQGMNTEAFF | TRBV7-8 | NA | TRBD1 | TRBJ1-1